Listed here is a single TCR beta chain. The study ran its PCR with 60 Vbeta and 13 Jbeta primers. Method: immunoSEQ multiplex PCR; TCRdb's copy keeps in-frame clones and lacks some. The profile shows some 100,000 clones, around 79% of them singletons. V lost 4 bases to trimming and J lost 6 bases; unmatched junction nucleotides: 10. CDR3 size: 15 residues. Germline CDR1 and CDR2: SGHTA and FQGNSA. The data stem from a study of cytomegalovirus exposure and HLA in healthy donors. This clonotype originated in a woman in her 40s in good health and CMV-seropositive. Specimen: PBMCs. This chain joins TRBV7-2 and TRBJ1-1, with 8 nucleotides matching TRBD1. The DNA of the CDR3 is TGTGCCAGCAGCTCAGCCCCAGGGGGCGCGGCTGAAGCTTTCTTT. Translation gives CASSSAPGGAAEAFF.